These 11 T cell receptor beta chains share one sample of origin, sequenced in a study of T cells in Graves' hyperthyroidism and ophthalmopathy. The source material, RNA transcripts, was used to amplify TCR beta CDR3 regions. Using the HTBI primer set, a first-round RT-PCR was run on the TCR CDR3. Via MiXCR, TCRdb re-called the multiplex PCR reads, giving one row per CDR3 protein. The table includes about 350,000 distinct CDR3 sequences, roughly 14% detected once. The sequencing input was blood. Every receptor here comes from a woman in her twenties or thirties with Graves' hyperthyroidism.

The chain is built from TRBV7-9 and TRBJ2-1; possibly TRBD2 for D (5 bases). There are 15 residues in the CDR3. Trimming stripped 5 bases from V and 6 bases from J, with 17 bases between. Germline V gives CDR1 SEHNR, CDR2 FQNEAQ (reference sequence). The CDR3 coding sequence is TGTGCCAGCAGCGAAAGCGGAGAGATAATCAATGAGCAGTTCTTC. It encodes CASSESGEIINEQFF. Full variable domain (outside the CDR3, taken from reference TRBV7-9 and TRBJ2-1): DTGVSQNPRHKITKRGQNVTFRCDPISEHNRLYWYRQTLGQGPEFLTYFQNEAQLEKSRLLSDRFSAERPKGSFSTLEIQRTEQGDSAMYLCASSESGEIINEQFFGPGTRLTVL.

This clonotype was observed a handful of times. This CDR3 reads CASRETGNTGELFF. The CDR3 bases are TGTGCCAGCAGGGAGACAGGGAACACCGGGGAGCTGTTTTTT. The V and J genes are TRBV6-1 and TRBJ2-2, with a possible D match to TRBD1 (6 bases). Trimming stripped 6 bases from V and 1 base from J, with 9 bases between. Germline CDR1 and CDR2: MNHNS and SASEGT. The CDR3 spans 14 residues.

The rearrangement joins TRBV6-1 to TRBJ2-1; D gene ambiguous. This CDR3 has 15 residues. Trimming stripped 0 bases from V and 10 bases from J, with 16 bases between. Germline CDR1 reads MNHNS; CDR2 reads SASEGT. The CDR3 nucleotides read TGTGCCAGCAGTGAAGCGTATACCCTTTGGTACGAGCAGTTCTTC. It specifies CASSEAYTLWYEQFF.

This clonotype appeared many times. The V and J genes are TRBV7-9 and TRBJ2-1; D is tentatively TRBD1 or TRBD2 (6 bases each). The germline gives CDR1 SEHNR, CDR2 FQNEAQ (reference sequence). CDR3 length equals 13 residues. V lost 6 bases and J 8 bases, leaving 14 bases between the germline ends. This CDR3 is CASRYPGGDEQFF. For the CDR3, the DNA is TGTGCCAGCAGGTACCCCGGGGGCGATGAGCAGTTCTTC.

This clonotype was picked up many times. The V call is TRBV20-1, the J call TRBJ2-7, with D perhaps TRBD1 (6 bases). The CDR3 spans 13 residues. The V gene's germline CDR1 is DFQATT and CDR2 SNEGSKA (reference sequence). V was shortened by 1 base and J by 6 bases, with 13 bases between the two germline ends. CDR3 amino acids: CSARGGLRGEQYF. DNA for the CDR3: TGCAGTGCTAGAGGGGGGCTAAGAGGCGAGCAGTACTTC.

In this sample, this clonotype turned up a few times. The rearrangement uses TRBV2 and TRBJ2-2, with TRBD1 identical over 7 bases. The CDR3 has 16 amino acids. From germline, CDR1 is SNHLY and CDR2 FYNNEI. V lost 6 bases to trimming and J lost 2 bases; unmatched junction nucleotides: 9. The CDR3 region is CASSETGTDNTGELFF. For the CDR3, the DNA is TGTGCCAGCAGCGAGACCGGGACAGACAACACCGGGGAGCTGTTTTTT. The whole variable domain, filled in from reference TRBV2 and TRBJ2-2, reads EPEVTQTPSHQVTQMGQEVILRCVPISNHLYFYWYRQILGQKVEFLVSFYNNEISEKSEIFDDQFSVERPDGSNFTLKIRSTKLEDSAMYFCASSETGTDNTGELFFGEGSRLTVL.

This clonotype was seen at least ten times. The chain employs TRBV11-2 and TRBJ1-6; D is unresolved. There are 15 residues in the CDR3. V was cut by 2 bases and J by 7 bases, with 12 bases left in between. Looked up from germline, CDR1 is SGHAT and CDR2 is FQNNGV. CDR3 bases: TGTGCCAGCAGCTTAATGGGGTTTAGGAATTCACCCCTCCACTTT. This translates into CASSLMGFRNSPLHF. Full variable domain (rest looked up from reference TRBV11-2 and TRBJ1-6): EAGVAQSPRYKIIEKRQSVAFWCNPISGHATLYWYQQILGQGPKLLIQFQNNGVVDDSQLPKDRFSAERLKGVDSTLKIQPAKLEDSAVYLCASSLMGFRNSPLHFGNGTRLTVT.

This clonotype was recorded many times. The chain carries TRBV12-3 or TRBV12-4 and TRBJ1-4, with D unresolved. V lost 6 bases and J lost 8, with 16 bases in between. The CDR3 covers 14 residues. CDR3 residues: CASRPHPGSEKLFF. CDR3 DNA: TGTGCCAGCAGACCCCATCCGGGGTCCGAAAAACTGTTTTTT.

A few counts support this clonotype. The chain employs TRBV7-2 and TRBJ1-5, with D tentatively TRBD1 (5 bases). The V end was cut by 2 bases, the J end by 6 bases, with 11 bases between. CDR3 length equals 14 residues. The germline gives CDR1 SGHTA, CDR2 FQGNSA. The CDR3 loop is CASSLLGRGQPQHF. Here the CDR3 DNA reads TGTGCCAGCAGCTTATTAGGGAGGGGTCAGCCCCAGCATTTT.

The genes are TRBV20-1 and TRBJ2-2; 7 nucleotides line up with TRBD1. The CDR3 is 14 residues long. The V segment lost 5 bases and the J segment 4 bases; nucleotides outside the gene matches: 7. The germline gives CDR1 DFQATT, CDR2 SNEGSKA (reference sequence). The CDR3 nucleotides are TGCAGTGCTCCTCGGGACAGTCGCACCGGGGAGCTGTTTTTT. It codes for CSAPRDSRTGELFF.

This clonotype was counted at least ten times. The genes are TRBV27 and TRBJ2-7, with 7 positions matching TRBD1. The J segment lost 6 bases and the V segment lost 7 bases, leaving 12 bases of the junction unmatched. Germline V gives CDR1 MNHEY, CDR2 SMNVEV (reference sequence). The CDR3 is made up of 14 amino acids. CDR3 in amino acids: CASKRGPSFAEQYF. The CDR3 region has the DNA TGTGCCAGCAAGAGGGGGCCCTCTTTTGCCGAGCAGTACTTC.